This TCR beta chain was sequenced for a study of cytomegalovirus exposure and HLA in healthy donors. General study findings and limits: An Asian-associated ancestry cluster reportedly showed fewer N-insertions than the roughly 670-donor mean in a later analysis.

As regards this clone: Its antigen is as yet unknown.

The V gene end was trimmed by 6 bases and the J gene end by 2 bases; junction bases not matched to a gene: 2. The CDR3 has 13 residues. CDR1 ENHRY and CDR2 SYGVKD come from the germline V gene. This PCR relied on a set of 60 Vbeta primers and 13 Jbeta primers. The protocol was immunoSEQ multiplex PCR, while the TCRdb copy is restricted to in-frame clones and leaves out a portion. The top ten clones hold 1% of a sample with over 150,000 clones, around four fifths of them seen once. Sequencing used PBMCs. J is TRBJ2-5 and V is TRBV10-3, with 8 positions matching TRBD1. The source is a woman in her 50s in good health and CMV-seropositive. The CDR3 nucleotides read TGTGCCATCAGCGGACAGGGTCAAGAGACCCAGTACTTC. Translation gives CAISGQGQETQYF.